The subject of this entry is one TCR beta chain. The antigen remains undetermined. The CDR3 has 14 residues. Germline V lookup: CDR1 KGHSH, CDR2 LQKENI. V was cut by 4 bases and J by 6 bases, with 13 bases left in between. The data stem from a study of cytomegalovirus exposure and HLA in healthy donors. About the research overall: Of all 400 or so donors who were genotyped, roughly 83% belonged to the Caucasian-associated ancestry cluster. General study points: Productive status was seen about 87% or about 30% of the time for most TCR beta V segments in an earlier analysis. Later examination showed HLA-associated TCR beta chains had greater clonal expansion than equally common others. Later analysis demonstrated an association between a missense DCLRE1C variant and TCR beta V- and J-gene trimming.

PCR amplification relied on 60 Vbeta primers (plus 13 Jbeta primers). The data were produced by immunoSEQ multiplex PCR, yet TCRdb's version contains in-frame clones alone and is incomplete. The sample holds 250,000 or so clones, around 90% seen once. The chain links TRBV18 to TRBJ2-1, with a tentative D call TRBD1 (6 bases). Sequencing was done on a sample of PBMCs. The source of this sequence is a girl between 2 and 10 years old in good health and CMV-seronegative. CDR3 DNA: TGTGCCAGCTCACAACAGGGTGTTTCCAATGAGCAGTTCTTC. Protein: CASSQQGVSNEQFF.